This T cell receptor beta chain originates from a study of vaccination effects on CD4 cells after COVID-19. Study-level background: After the second dose, samples were taken at median day 72.

On this clone: As yet, its antigen is unknown.

Generated by immunoSEQ multiplex PCR, the TCRdb table keeps only in-frame clones and is missing some. This table has 20,000 to 25,000 clones, more than 65% appearing once. Sequencing followed a ViraFEST assay step that expanded antigen-specific CD4+ T cells with viral peptide pools. CD4+ T cell isolation took place after 10 days of culture. Every participant took two doses of the BNT162b2 or mRNA-1273 vaccine. Under 2.5 million PBMC were placed in each well, which was supplemented with 10 IU/ml IL-2 and about 10 ug/ml peptides. Half-medium replacement with IL-2 medium occurred on days 3 and 7. The sequence came from a human donor who received a COVID-19 vaccine. The sample consisted of CD4+ T cells from PBMCs cultured with SARS-CoV-2 spike peptides, taken after COVID-19 vaccination.

This chain's CDR3 is CASSQVGQGSMDYEQYF. Here the CDR3 DNA reads TGCGCCAGCAGCCAAGTTGGCCAGGGGAGTATGGACTACGAGCAGTACTTC. V usage is TRBV4-1 and J usage is TRBJ2-7, with D maybe TRBD1 (6 bases). Trimming removed 1 base from V and 3 bases from J, with 19 bases in between. The CDR3 is made up of 17 amino acids. The V gene's germline CDR1 is MGHRA and CDR2 YSYEKL.